These T cell receptor beta chains were read from a single sample in a study of Ad26.COV2.S vaccination and SARS-CoV-2 variants. The table came from immunoSEQ multiplex PCR; TCRdb's copy has only in-frame clones and leaves some out. The data show roughly 680,000 clones, with roughly nine tenths seen just once and roughly 1.5% held by the top ten. Sequencing used peripheral blood, obtained in a trial of Ad26.COV2.S vaccine versus placebo. These TCRs come from a person between 18 and 65 years old who received the Ad26.COV2.S COVID-19 vaccine or a placebo. The CDR3 runs from the conserved cysteine through the conserved F or W. The size field is filled for only some rows; it gives once, few, many or a size class.

v_call	clone_size	j_call	cdr3_aa
TRBV19	few	TRBJ2-1	CASSKPGLAGSYNEQFF
TRBV30	-	TRBJ2-7	CAWSSGGNYEQYF
TRBV5-1	-	TRBJ1-2	CASSLGRQGGYGYTF
TRBV2	-	TRBJ1-4	CASSERGEKLFF
TRBV4-3	-	TRBJ2-1	CASSQTPEPRASPFF
TRBV11-3	-	TRBJ2-7	CASSFGAGTGKHEQYF
TRBV11-2	-	TRBJ1-5	CASSPYGGRSNQPQHF
TRBV5-1	-	TRBJ2-1	CASSLADGTGSGNEQFF
TRBV3-1/TRBV3-2	-	TRBJ1-3	CASSRGVSGNTIYF
TRBV9	-	TRBJ2-3	CASSVVNTDTQYF
TRBV18	once	TRBJ2-7	CASSPRAGESSEQYF
TRBV18	-	TRBJ2-7	CASSPHSYEQYF
TRBV15	-	TRBJ1-3	CATSRDMTGGSSGNTIYF